The clone carrying this T cell receptor (beta chain) was observed at least ten times. Its antigen is as yet unknown. These data belong to a study of T cells in Graves' hyperthyroidism and ophthalmopathy. Study-level points and caveats: Model output signaled ophthalmopathy a median roughly 6.5 months ahead of onset.

Trimming cost V 3 bases and J 5 bases; bases outside gene matches: 20. CDR3 length: 19 amino acids. Per germline, CDR1 MDHEN and CDR2 SYDVKM. Amplification of TCR beta CDR3 regions was performed using RNA transcripts as template. TCR CDR3 underwent first-round RT-PCR with the HTBI primer set. TCRdb analysed the multiplex PCR reads with MiXCR anew, one entry per CDR3 protein. The sample contains around 600,000 distinct CDR3 sequences, approximately 14% of which appear only once. The source of the PBMCs was more than 9.5 ml of fresh peripheral blood. This sequence joins TRBV28 and TRBJ2-5; TRBD2 matches at 8 bases. The TCR originated in a woman under 40 with Graves' hyperthyroidism. Sequenced material: blood. The CDR3: CASSFSYVWGGRLGETQYF. CDR3 nucleotides: TGTGCCAGCAGTTTTAGTTACGTGTGGGGCGGGAGGTTAGGGGAGACCCAGTACTTC.